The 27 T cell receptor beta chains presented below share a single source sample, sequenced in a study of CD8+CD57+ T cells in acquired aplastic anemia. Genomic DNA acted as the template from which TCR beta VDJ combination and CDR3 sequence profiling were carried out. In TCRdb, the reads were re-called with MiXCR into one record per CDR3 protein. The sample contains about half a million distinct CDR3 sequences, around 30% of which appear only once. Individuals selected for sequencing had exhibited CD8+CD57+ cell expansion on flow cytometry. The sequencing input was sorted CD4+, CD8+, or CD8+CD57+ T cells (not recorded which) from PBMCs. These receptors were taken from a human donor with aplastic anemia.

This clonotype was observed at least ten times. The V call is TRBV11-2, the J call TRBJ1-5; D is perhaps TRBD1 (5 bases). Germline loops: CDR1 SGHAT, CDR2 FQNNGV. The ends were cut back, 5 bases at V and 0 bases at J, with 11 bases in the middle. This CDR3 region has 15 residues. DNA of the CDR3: TGTGCCAGCAGCCCCTCAGGGAATAGCAATCAGCCCCAGCATTTT. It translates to CASSPSGNSNQPQHF.

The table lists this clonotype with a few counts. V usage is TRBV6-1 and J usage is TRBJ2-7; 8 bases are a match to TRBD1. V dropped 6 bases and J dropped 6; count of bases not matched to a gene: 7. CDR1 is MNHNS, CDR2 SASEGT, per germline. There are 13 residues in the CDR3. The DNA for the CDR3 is TGTGCCAGCAGCGGACAGGGTCTCATCGAGCAGTACTTC. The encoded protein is CASSGQGLIEQYF.

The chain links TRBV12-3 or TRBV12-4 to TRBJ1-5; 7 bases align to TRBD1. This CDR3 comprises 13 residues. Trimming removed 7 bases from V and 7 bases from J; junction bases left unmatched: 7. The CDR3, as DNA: TGTGCCAGCAAGGGGACAGCCCTGCAGCCCCAGCATTTT. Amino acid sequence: CASKGTALQPQHF.

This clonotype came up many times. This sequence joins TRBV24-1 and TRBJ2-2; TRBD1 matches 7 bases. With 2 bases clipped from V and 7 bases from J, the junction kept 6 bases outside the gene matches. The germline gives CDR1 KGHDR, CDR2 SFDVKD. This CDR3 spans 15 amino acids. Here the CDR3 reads CATSDSDRAGGELFF. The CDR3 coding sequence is TGTGCCACCAGTGATTCTGACAGGGCTGGCGGGGAGCTGTTTTTT.

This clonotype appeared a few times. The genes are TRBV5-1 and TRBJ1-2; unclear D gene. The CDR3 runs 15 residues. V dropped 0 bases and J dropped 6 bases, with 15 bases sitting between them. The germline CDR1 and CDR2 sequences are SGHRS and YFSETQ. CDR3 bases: TGCGCCAGCAGCTTGGATCGGGGTTTGAGCCATGGCTACACCTTC. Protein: CASSLDRGLSHGYTF.

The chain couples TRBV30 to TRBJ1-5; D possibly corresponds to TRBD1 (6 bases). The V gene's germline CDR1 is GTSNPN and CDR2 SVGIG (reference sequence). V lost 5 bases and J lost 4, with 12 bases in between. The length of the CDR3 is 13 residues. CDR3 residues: CAWCAQGNQPQHF. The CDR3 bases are TGTGCCTGGTGCGCGCAGGGGAATCAGCCCCAGCATTTT.

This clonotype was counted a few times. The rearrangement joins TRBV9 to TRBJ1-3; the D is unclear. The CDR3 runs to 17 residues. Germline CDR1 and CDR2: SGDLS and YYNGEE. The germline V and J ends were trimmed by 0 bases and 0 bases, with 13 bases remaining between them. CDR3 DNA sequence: TGTGCCAGCAGCGTAGGCCCGATAGTCCCCTCTGGAAACACCATATATTTT. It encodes CASSVGPIVPSGNTIYF.

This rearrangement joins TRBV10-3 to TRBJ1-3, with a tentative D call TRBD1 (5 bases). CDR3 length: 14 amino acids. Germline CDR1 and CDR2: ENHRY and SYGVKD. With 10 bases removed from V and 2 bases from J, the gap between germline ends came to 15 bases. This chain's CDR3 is CASRERGPGNTIYF. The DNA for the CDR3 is TGTGCCAGCAGGGAAAGGGGTCCTGGAAACACCATATATTTT.

The CDR3 DNA is TGTGCCAGCATTCAAGCTGGGACAGGAGGCCCCGGCTACACCTTC. This gives the protein CASIQAGTGGPGYTF. This chain links TRBV28 with TRBJ1-2, with TRBD1 identical over 8 bases. The CDR3 spans 15 residues. Germline trimming cut 7 bases from V and 8 bases from J; bases unmatched to any gene: 15. Germline V lookup: CDR1 MDHEN, CDR2 SYDVKM.

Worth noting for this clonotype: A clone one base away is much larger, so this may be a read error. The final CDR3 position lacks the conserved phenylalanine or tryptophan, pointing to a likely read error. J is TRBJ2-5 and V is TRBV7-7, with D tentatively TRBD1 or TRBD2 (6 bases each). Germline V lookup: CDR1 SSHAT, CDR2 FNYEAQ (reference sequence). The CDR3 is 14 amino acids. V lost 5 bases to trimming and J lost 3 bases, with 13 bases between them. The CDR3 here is CASSQGTGEETQYL. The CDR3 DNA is TGTGCCAGCAGCCAGGGGACGGGGGAAGAGACCCAGTACCTC.

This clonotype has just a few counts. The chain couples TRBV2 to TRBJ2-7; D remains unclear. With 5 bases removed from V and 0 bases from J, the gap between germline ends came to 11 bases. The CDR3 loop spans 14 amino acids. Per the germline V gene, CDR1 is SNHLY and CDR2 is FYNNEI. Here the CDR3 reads CASSLNGDSYEQYF. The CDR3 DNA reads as TGTGCCAGCAGTTTAAACGGTGACTCCTACGAGCAGTACTTC.

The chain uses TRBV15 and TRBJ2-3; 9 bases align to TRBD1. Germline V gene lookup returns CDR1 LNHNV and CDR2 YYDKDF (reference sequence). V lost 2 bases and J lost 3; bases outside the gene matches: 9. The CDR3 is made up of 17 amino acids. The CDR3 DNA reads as TGTGCCACCAGCAGACCAAACAGGGGGCTATCGACAGATACGCAGTATTTT. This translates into CATSRPNRGLSTDTQYF.

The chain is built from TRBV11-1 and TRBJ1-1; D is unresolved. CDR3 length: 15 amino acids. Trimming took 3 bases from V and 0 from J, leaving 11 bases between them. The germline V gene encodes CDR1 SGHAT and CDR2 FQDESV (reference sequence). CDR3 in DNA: TGTGCCAGCAGCTTGACTGGTGAAATGAACACTGAAGCTTTCTTT. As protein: CASSLTGEMNTEAFF.

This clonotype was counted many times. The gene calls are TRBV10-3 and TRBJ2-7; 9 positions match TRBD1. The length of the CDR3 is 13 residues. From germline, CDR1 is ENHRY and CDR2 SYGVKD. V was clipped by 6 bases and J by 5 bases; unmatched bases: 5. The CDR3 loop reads CAISGTGIDEQYF. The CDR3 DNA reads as TGTGCCATCAGCGGGACAGGGATCGACGAGCAGTACTTC.

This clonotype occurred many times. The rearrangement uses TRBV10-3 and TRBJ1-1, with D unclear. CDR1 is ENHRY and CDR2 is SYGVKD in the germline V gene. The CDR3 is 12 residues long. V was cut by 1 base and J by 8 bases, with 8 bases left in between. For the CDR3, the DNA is TGTGCCATCAGTGAGTTGAGCGGGGAAGCTTTCTTT. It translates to CAISELSGEAFF.

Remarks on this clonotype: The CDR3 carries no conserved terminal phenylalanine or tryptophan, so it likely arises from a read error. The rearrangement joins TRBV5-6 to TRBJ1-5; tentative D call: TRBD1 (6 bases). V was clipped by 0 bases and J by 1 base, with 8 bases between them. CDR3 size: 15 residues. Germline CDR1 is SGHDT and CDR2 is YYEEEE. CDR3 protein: CASSLVGASNQPQHS. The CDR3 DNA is TGTGCCAGCAGCTTGGTGGGGGCCAGCAATCAGCCCCAGCATTCT.

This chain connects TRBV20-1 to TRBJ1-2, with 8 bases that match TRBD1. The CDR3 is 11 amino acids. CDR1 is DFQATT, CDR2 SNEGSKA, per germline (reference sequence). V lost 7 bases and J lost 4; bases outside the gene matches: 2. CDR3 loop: CSVQGGYGYTF. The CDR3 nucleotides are TGCAGTGTACAGGGGGGCTATGGCTACACCTTC.

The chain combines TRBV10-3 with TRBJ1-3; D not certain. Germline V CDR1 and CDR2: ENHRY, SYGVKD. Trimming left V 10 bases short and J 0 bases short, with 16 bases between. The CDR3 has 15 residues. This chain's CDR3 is CASRIPGGSGNTIYF. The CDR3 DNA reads TGTGCCAGCAGGATACCAGGTGGCTCTGGAAACACCATATATTTT.

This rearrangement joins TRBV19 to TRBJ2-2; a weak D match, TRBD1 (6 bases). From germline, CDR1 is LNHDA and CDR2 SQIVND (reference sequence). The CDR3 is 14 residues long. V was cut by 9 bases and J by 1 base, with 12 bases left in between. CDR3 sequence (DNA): TGTGCCAGCCGCCTGACAGGGAACACCGGGGAGCTGTTTTTT. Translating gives CASRLTGNTGELFF. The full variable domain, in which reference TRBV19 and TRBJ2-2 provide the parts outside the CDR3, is DGGITQSPKYLFRKEGQNVTLSCEQNLNHDAMYWYRQDPGQGLRLIYYSQIVNDFQKGDIAEGYSVSREKKESFPLTVTSAQKNPTAFYLCASRLTGNTGELFFGEGSRLTVL.

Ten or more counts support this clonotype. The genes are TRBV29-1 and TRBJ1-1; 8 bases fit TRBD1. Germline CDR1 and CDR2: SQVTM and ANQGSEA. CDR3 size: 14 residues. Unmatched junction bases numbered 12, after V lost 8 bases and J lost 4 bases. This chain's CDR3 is CSTDQTGAGTEAFF. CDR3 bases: TGCAGCACCGACCAGACAGGGGCGGGCACTGAAGCTTTCTTT.

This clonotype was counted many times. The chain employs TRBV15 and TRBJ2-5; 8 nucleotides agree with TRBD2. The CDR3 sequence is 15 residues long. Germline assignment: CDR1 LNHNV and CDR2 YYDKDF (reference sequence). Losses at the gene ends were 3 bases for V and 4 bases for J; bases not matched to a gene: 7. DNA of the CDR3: TGTGCCACCAGCAGTTACGGGGCGGGGGGAGAGACCCAGTACTTC. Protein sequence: CATSSYGAGGETQYF. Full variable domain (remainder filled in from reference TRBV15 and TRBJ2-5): DAMVIQNPRYQVTQFGKPVTLSCSQTLNHNVMYWYQQKSSQAPKLLFHYYDKDFNNEADTPDNFQSRRPNTSFCFLDIRSPGLGDTAMYLCATSSYGAGGETQYFGPGTRLLVL.

The CDR3 loop reads CASSSSGVNGGELFF. The CDR3 DNA sequence: TGCGCCAGCAGTTCGTCAGGGGTGAATGGCGGGGAGCTGTTTTTT. V is TRBV4-1 and J is TRBJ2-2, with D possibly matching TRBD1 (6 bases). The ends were cut back, 6 bases at V and 7 bases at J, with 18 bases in the middle. The CDR3 is 15 residues long. Germline assignment: CDR1 MGHRA and CDR2 YSYEKL.

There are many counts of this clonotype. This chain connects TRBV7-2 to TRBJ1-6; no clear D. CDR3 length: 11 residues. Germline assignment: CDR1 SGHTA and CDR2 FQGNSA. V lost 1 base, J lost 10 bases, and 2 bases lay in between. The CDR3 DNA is TGTGCCAGCAGCTTAGAATCACCCCTCCACTTT. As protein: CASSLESPLHF.

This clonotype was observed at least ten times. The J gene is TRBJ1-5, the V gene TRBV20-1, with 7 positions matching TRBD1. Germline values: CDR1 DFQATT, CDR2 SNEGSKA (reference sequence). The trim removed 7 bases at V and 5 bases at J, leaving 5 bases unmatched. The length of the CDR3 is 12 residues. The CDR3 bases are TGCAGTGTTCAGGGGGGCGATCAGCCCCAGCATTTT. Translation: CSVQGGDQPQHF.

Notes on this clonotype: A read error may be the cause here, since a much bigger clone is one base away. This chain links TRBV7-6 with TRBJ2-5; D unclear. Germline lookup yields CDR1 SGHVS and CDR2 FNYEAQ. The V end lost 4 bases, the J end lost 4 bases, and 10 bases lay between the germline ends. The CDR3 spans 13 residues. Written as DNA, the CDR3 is TGTGCCAGCAGCTCTGCAAGCACAGAGACCCAGTACTTC. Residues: CASSSASTETQYF.

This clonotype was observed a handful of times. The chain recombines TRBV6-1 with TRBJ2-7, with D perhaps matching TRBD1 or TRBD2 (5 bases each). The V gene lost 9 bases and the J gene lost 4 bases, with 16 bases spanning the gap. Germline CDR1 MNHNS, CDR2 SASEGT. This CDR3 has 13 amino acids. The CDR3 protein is CASKQGVGYEQYF. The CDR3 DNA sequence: TGTGCCAGTAAGCAGGGAGTCGGGTACGAGCAGTACTTC.

As DNA, the CDR3 is TGTGCCAGCAGCTCCTTTAGCTCCTACAATGAGCAGTTCTTC. Translated, it gives CASSSFSSYNEQFF. The chain is built from TRBV5-6 and TRBJ2-1, with D hard to call. The length of the CDR3 is 14 residues. The germline gives CDR1 SGHDT, CDR2 YYEEEE. The V end was cut by 3 bases, the J end by 0 bases, with 7 bases between.